Described below is a single T cell receptor (beta chain) sequence and its context. This CDR3 comprises 15 residues. The junction had 7 bases not matched to a gene; V was cut back by 4 bases and J by 4 bases. The germline CDR1 and CDR2 sequences are SGHNT and YYREEE (reference sequence). Cohorts were determined from participant-reported clinical history. The sample is drawn from a study of blood T cell repertoires in COVID-19. For the study at large: There were acute and convalescent COVID-19 samples, and they came from the United States, Italy and Spain.

Original handling: Scientists estimated how many nucleated cells there were by amplifying reference gene primers. Assay: immunoSEQ multiplex PCR; the TCRdb copy retains only in-frame clones and omits some. The V and J calls and clone size are taken from that table; D and trimming were inferred from the DNA. The profile shows 250,000 to 350,000 clones, almost 90% of them singletons. The TCR was taken from a woman between 18 and 29 years old with acute COVID-19. The chain is built from TRBV5-4 and TRBJ1-2; 10 positions agree with TRBD1. Sequenced: PBMCs or T cells enriched from blood (not recorded which). CDR3 in DNA: TGTGCCAGCAGCGTGGACAGGGGGTGGTTCTATGGCTACACCTTC. Protein product: CASSVDRGWFYGYTF.